Following are 26 T cell receptor beta chains from one sample sequenced in a study of blood T cells in healthy people across ages. Combining a sample-barcoded 5' primer with a J-beta primer mix, a second PCR ran for about 6 to 11 cycles. In TCRdb, the 5' RACE reads were re-called with MiXCR into one record per CDR3 protein. The table lists hundreds of thousands of distinct CDR3 sequences, under 65% of them singletons. The sample comprised blood. Source of these receptors: a woman over 75 in good health.

This clonotype was counted a few times. The V call is TRBV7-8, the J call TRBJ1-1; a possible D gene is TRBD1 (5 bases). The germline gives CDR1 SGHVS, CDR2 FQNEAQ. The ends were cut back, 1 base at V and 1 base at J, with 7 bases in the middle. The CDR3 spans 14 residues. CDR3 sequence: CASSLGGENTEAFF. CDR3 coding DNA: TGTGCCAGCAGCTTAGGGGGGGAGAACACTGAAGCTTTCTTT. The full variable domain, with the rest looked up from reference TRBV7-8 and TRBJ1-1, is GAGVSQSPRYKVAKRGQDVALRCDPISGHVSLFWYQQALGQGPEFLTYFQNEAQLDKSGLPSDRFFAERPEGSVSTLKIQRTQQEDSAVYLCASSLGGENTEAFFGQGTRLTVV.

This clonotype has a handful of counts. V is TRBV20-1 and J is TRBJ2-1; 10 positions match TRBD1. The CDR3 has 15 amino acids. V dropped 1 base and J dropped 0; count of bases not matched to a gene: 0. Germline assignment: CDR1 DFQATT and CDR2 SNEGSKA (reference sequence). The DNA of the CDR3 is TGCAGTGCTAGAGGGACAGGGGGCTCCTACAATGAGCAGTTCTTC. It encodes CSARGTGGSYNEQFF.

Remarks on this clonotype: This may arise from a read error, as a much more abundant clone is one base away. V usage is TRBV28 and J usage is TRBJ2-7; 11 bases fit TRBD2. The CDR3 is made up of 15 amino acids. Germline values: CDR1 MDHEN, CDR2 SYDVKM. With V trimmed by 3 bases and J by 7 bases, 8 bases remained unmatched. Here the CDR3 reads CASSFSGRATDEQYF. As DNA, the CDR3 is TGTGCCAGCAGTTTTAGCGGGAGGGCCACAGATGAGCAGTACTTC.

This clonotype was seen ten or more times. The chain recombines TRBV29-1 with TRBJ2-3; no firm D call. V lost 6 bases and J 4 bases, leaving 17 bases between the germline ends. Germline V lookup: CDR1 SQVTM, CDR2 ANQGSEA. The CDR3 length is 14 residues. The CDR3 DNA reads as TGCAGCGTAAGACTGGGCCTTGGGGCAGATACGCAGTATTTT. It specifies CSVRLGLGADTQYF.

This clonotype was counted at least ten times. The V gene is TRBV7-2, the J gene TRBJ2-7; perhaps D is TRBD1 or TRBD2 (6 bases each). Trimming pared 2 bases from V and 12 bases from J, leaving 14 bases between. Germline V gene data show CDR1 as SGHTA and CDR2 as FQGNSA. There are 12 residues in the CDR3. CDR3 in amino acids: CASSLFGGRWYF. In DNA form, the CDR3 reads TGTGCCAGCAGCTTATTTGGGGGGCGGTGGTACTTC.

This clonotype was found a few times. The J gene is TRBJ2-3, the V gene TRBV7-9; D possibly corresponds to TRBD1 (5 bases). Germline V CDR1 and CDR2: SEHNR, FQNEAQ (reference sequence). V gave up 3 bases and J gave up 3 bases, with 13 bases separating them. CDR3 length: 15 residues. The CDR3 sequence is CASSFNKGRTDTQYF. DNA for the CDR3: TGTGCCAGCAGCTTTAATAAGGGGCGAACAGATACGCAGTATTTT.

This clonotype was observed a single time. The V call is TRBV29-1, the J call TRBJ2-3, with TRBD2 as a possible D gene (7 bases). Germline CDR1 reads SQVTM; CDR2 reads ANQGSEA. V lost 6 bases and J 0 bases, leaving 16 bases between the germline ends. CDR3 length: 15 amino acids. This CDR3 is CSVTPRGGSTDTQYF. In nucleotides, the CDR3 is TGCAGCGTCACCCCCAGGGGAGGGAGCACAGATACGCAGTATTTT.

The J gene is TRBJ1-5, the V gene TRBV7-2, with unresolved D. The CDR3 sequence is 15 residues long. The germline V gene has CDR1 SGHTA and CDR2 FQGNSA. Trimming removed 0 bases at V and 2 bases at J, with 8 bases between. The DNA of the CDR3 is TGTGCCAGCAGCTTAGCCAGGATAGGCAATCAGCCCCAGCATTTT. Its translation: CASSLARIGNQPQHF.

On this clonotype itself: This may arise from a read error, as a much more abundant clone is one base away. This sequence joins TRBV3-1 and TRBJ2-1; D is ambiguous. This CDR3 spans 12 amino acids. The V gene's germline CDR1 is LGHDT and CDR2 YNNKEL (reference sequence). The CDR3 spells CASRIRGNERFF. CDR3 DNA: TGTGCCAGCAGGATCAGAGGAAATGAGCGGTTCTTC.

This clonotype has a count of ten or more. The chain uses TRBV29-1 and TRBJ2-3, with 11 bases that match TRBD2. Germline V gene data show CDR1 as SQVTM and CDR2 as ANQGSEA. CDR3 length: 14 residues. The ends lost 5 bases at V and 8 bases at J; junction bases unmatched: 9. The DNA of the CDR3 is TGCAGCGTTTCACTAGCGGGGGCGTCAGGTACGCAGTATTTT. Its protein product is CSVSLAGASGTQYF.

V gene TRBV10-3 combines with J gene TRBJ2-7, with TRBD2 matching 9 bases. Trimming at V came to 3 bases and at J to 6 bases, leaving 12 bases not matched to a gene. The germline CDR1 and CDR2 sequences are ENHRY and SYGVKD. This CDR3 contains 16 residues. CDR3 nucleotides: TGTGCCATCAGTGACTCTAGCGGGGCCTCCTTGGGCGAGCAGTACTTC. Amino acid sequence: CAISDSSGASLGEQYF.

The rearrangement joins TRBV30 to TRBJ2-4, with 7 bases fitting TRBD1. Per the germline V gene, CDR1 is GTSNPN and CDR2 is SVGIG (reference sequence). Trimming removed 5 bases from V and 1 base from J; junction bases left unmatched: 14. This CDR3 contains 17 residues. The chain's CDR3 is CAWGQPGTEFAKNIQYF. CDR3 DNA sequence: TGTGCCTGGGGACAGCCCGGGACAGAGTTTGCCAAAAACATTCAGTACTTC.

This clonotype was observed a few times. A read error may be the cause here, since a much bigger clone is one base away. This sequence joins TRBV5-6 and TRBJ2-1; tentative D call: TRBD2 (5 bases). Germline values: CDR1 SGHDT, CDR2 YYEEEE. CDR3 length: 14 residues. The V and J ends lost 4 bases and 8 bases respectively, with 16 bases between them. In nucleotides, the CDR3 is TGTGCCAGCAGCGTACCGGGAATACCCCATGAGCAGTTCTTC. Its protein is CASSVPGIPHEQFF.

As for this clonotype: At one of its ends the junction is not consistent with the germline gene, which may arise from a read error. The J gene is TRBJ2-3, the V gene TRBV5-1; no reliable D call. The CDR3 runs to 13 residues. Germline V gene lookup returns CDR1 SGHRS and CDR2 YFSETQ. The CDR3 DNA reads TGCGCCAGCAGCGTAGAGGCGGTAGATACACAGTATTTT. It specifies CASSVEAVDTQYF.

The chain is built from TRBV5-1 and TRBJ2-7; possibly TRBD1 for D (6 bases). Trimming took 0 bases from V and 2 from J, leaving 12 bases between them. This CDR3 spans 15 amino acids. CDR1 and CDR2 (germline): SGHRS, YFSETQ. CDR3 nucleotide sequence: TGCGCCAGCAGCTTGGAGGCAGGGGAGACCTACGAGCAGTACTTC. This encodes CASSLEAGETYEQYF.

This clonotype has a single count. This chain uses TRBV4-3 with TRBJ2-3; TRBD2 agrees at 13 bases. Losses at the gene ends were 4 bases for V and 4 bases for J; bases not matched to a gene: 5. Looked up from germline, CDR1 is LGHNA and CDR2 is YSLEER. The CDR3 runs to 16 residues. Here the CDR3 DNA reads TGCGCCAGCAGCCCGGGACTAGCGGGACTTTCAGATACGCAGTATTTT. Protein product: CASSPGLAGLSDTQYF.

This chain links TRBV7-2 with TRBJ2-7, with 9 bases that match TRBD1. The CDR3 is 14 amino acids. J was trimmed by 4 bases and V by 5 bases; bases with no gene match: 6. From germline, CDR1 is SGHTA and CDR2 FQGNSA. CDR3: CASSVTGGTYEQYF. Here the CDR3 DNA reads TGTGCCAGCAGCGTTACAGGGGGCACTTACGAGCAGTACTTC.

The V call is TRBV29-1, the J call TRBJ2-5; 9 bases fit TRBD1. J lost 0 bases, V lost 6 bases, and 5 bases had no gene match. CDR1 is SQVTM and CDR2 is ANQGSEA in the germline V gene. The CDR3 contains 14 residues. The CDR3 bases are TGCAGCGTCAAGGACAGGGGACACCAAGAGACCCAGTACTTC. Its translation is CSVKDRGHQETQYF.

V gene TRBV20-1 combines with J gene TRBJ1-5; no firm D call. The V end was cut by 6 bases, the J end by 3 bases, with 15 bases between. Germline V gives CDR1 DFQATT, CDR2 SNEGSKA (reference sequence). The CDR3 loop spans 14 amino acids. The CDR3 is CSALDGVLNQPQHF. The CDR3 region has the DNA TGCAGTGCCCTGGACGGGGTCCTCAATCAGCCCCAGCATTTT.

The genes are TRBV20-1 and TRBJ1-6; possibly TRBD1 for D (5 bases). The CDR3 contains 14 residues. V was shortened by 3 bases and J by 5 bases, with 11 bases between the two germline ends. The V gene's germline CDR1 is DFQATT and CDR2 SNEGSKA (reference sequence). In DNA, the CDR3 is TGCAGTGCTAGGACGGGGACTCATAATTCACCCCTCCACTTT. It codes for CSARTGTHNSPLHF.

The J gene is TRBJ2-1, the V gene TRBV29-1; unclear D gene. This CDR3 contains 10 residues. V shed 6 bases and J shed 10 bases, with 10 bases lying between them. The germline V gene encodes CDR1 SQVTM and CDR2 ANQGSEA. The CDR3 reads CSVIPPEQFF. The CDR3 coding sequence is TGCAGCGTCATACCGCCGGAGCAGTTCTTC.

V is TRBV29-1 and J is TRBJ1-2; no clear D. Trimming took off 3 bases at V and 6 bases at J, with 8 bases between the two ends. The CDR3 has 11 amino acids. Germline assignment: CDR1 SQVTM and CDR2 ANQGSEA. The CDR3 protein is CSVDWGDGYTF. The CDR3 region has the DNA TGCAGCGTTGACTGGGGTGATGGCTACACCTTC. The complete variable domain, with remaining parts taken from reference TRBV29-1 and TRBJ1-2, reads SAVISQKPSRDICQRGTSLTIQCQVDSQVTMMFWYRQQPGQSLTLIATANQGSEATYESGFVIDKFPISRPNLTFSTLTVSNMSPEDSSIYLCSVDWGDGYTFGSGTRLTVV.

About this clonotype itself: A much bigger clone sits one base away, suggesting this may be a read error. This chain connects TRBV29-1 to TRBJ2-3, with D uncertain. The CDR3 contains 11 residues. Trimming shortened V by 7 bases and J by 10 bases, and 15 bases separated the two germline ends. CDR1 and CDR2 (germline): SQVTM, ANQGSEA. The CDR3 loop is CSGVLTSSQYF. The DNA of the CDR3 is TGCAGCGGCGTACTAACTTCGTCGCAGTATTTT.

The chain links TRBV20-1 to TRBJ2-1; D perhaps matches TRBD2 (6 bases). The CDR3 has 12 residues. Per germline, CDR1 DFQATT and CDR2 SNEGSKA (reference sequence). Trimming pared 7 bases from V and 7 bases from J, leaving 14 bases between. The CDR3 bases are TGCAGTGGGAGGGCCGCGGTAAATGAGCAGTTCTTC. It codes for CSGRAAVNEQFF.

V is TRBV24-1 and J is TRBJ1-4; 8 positions agree with TRBD1. V dropped 6 bases and J dropped 8; count of bases not matched to a gene: 10. Germline CDR1 reads KGHDR; CDR2 reads SFDVKD. The CDR3 has 15 residues. The CDR3 protein is CATSPRTGLVEKLFF. Written as DNA, the CDR3 is TGTGCCACCAGTCCCAGGACAGGGCTAGTGGAAAAACTGTTTTTT.

The chain carries TRBV25-1 and TRBJ2-5; the match to TRBD1 covers 7 bases. CDR1 is MGHDK, CDR2 SYGVNS, per germline. Trimming cost V 5 bases and J 5 bases; bases outside gene matches: 11. There are 15 residues in the CDR3. The CDR3 DNA follows: TGTGCCAGCAGTACAGGGGCAGGAGTCCGGGAGACCCAGTACTTC. This codes for CASSTGAGVRETQYF.